This TCR beta chain was identified during a study of cytomegalovirus exposure and HLA in healthy donors. Whole-study results and caveats: TCR beta V- and J-gene trimming was later associated with a missense DCLRE1C variant.

V lost 6 bases and J 4 bases, leaving 15 bases between the germline ends. This CDR3 contains 14 residues. Germline-derived CDR1 and CDR2 are MDHEN and SYDVKM. To note about this clone: The antigen is not known.

A multiplex PCR was run with 60 Vbeta primers and 13 Jbeta primers. The repertoire was sequenced with immunoSEQ multiplex PCR; TCRdb's copy has only in-frame clones and lacks some. The sample holds approximately 79,000 clones; about four fifths are singletons and the top ten take about 5.5%. The clonotype comes from a male donor in good health and CMV-seropositive. The chain employs TRBV28 and TRBJ1-2; TRBD1 might be the D (6 bases). Material for sequencing was PBMCs. The CDR3 sequence is CASSPGQLAYGYTF. In nucleotides, the CDR3 is TGTGCCAGCAGCCCCGGACAGCTCGCCTATGGCTACACCTTC.